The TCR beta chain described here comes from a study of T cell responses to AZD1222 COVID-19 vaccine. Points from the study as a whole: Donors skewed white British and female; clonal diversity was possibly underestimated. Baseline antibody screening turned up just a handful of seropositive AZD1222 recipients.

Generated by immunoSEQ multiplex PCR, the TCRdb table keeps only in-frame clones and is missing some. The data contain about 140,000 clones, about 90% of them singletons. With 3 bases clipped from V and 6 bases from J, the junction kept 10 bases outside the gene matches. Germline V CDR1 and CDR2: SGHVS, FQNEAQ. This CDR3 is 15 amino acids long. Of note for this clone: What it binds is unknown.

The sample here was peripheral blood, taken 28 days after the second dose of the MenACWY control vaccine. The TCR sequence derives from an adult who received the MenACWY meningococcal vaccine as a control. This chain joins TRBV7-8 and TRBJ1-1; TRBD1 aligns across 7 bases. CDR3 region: CASSFSPGGGAEAFF. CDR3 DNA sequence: TGTGCCAGCAGCTTCAGTCCAGGGGGAGGGGCTGAAGCTTTCTTT.